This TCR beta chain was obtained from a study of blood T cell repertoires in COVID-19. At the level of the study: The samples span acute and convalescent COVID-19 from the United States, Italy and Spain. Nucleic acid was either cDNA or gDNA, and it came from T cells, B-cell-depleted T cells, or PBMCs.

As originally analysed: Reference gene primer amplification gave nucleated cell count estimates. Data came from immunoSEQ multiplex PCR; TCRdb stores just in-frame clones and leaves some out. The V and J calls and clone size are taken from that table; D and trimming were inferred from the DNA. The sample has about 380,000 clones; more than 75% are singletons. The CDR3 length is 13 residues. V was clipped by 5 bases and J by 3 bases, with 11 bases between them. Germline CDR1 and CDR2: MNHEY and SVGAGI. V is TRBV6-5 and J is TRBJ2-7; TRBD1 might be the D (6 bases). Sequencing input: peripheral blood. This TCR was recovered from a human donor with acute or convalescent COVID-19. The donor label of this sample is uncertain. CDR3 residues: CASSKDRDYEQYF. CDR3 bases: TGTGCCAGCAGTAAGGACAGAGACTACGAGCAGTACTTC.